Listed here are 26 T cell receptor beta chains from one sample, sequenced in a study of cytomegalovirus exposure and HLA in healthy donors. TCRdb keeps only in-frame clones here, not all; method: immunoSEQ multiplex PCR. The sample has approximately 70,000 clones; roughly 94% are singletons. Sequencing used PBMCs. The receptors here all came from a young woman in good health and CMV-seropositive.

This clone was counted once. This chain uses TRBV5-6 with TRBJ2-7; D unresolved. Deletions cut 7 bases from V and 4 bases from J, with 6 bases between. The V gene's germline CDR1 is SGHDT and CDR2 YYEEEE. The CDR3 sequence is 10 residues long. The DNA of the CDR3 is TGTGCCAGCGGCAGATACGAGCAGTACTTC. Protein sequence: CASGRYEQYF. The full variable domain, its missing parts supplied by reference TRBV5-6 and TRBJ2-7, is DAGVTQSPTHLIKTRGQQVTLRCSPKSGHDTVSWYQQALGQGPQFIFQYYEEEERQRGNFPDRFSGHQFPNYSSELNVNALLLGDSALYLCASGRYEQYFGPGTRLTVT.

The chain recombines TRBV2 with TRBJ2-5, with 9 bases aligning to TRBD2. Germline CDR1 reads SNHLY; CDR2 reads FYNNEI. The V segment lost 3 bases and the J segment 2 bases; nucleotides outside the gene matches: 4. There are 15 residues in the CDR3. CDR3 DNA: TGTGCCAGCAGTGAGGAGCGGGGGGCTCAAGAGACCCAGTACTTC. Protein product: CASSEERGAQETQYF.

CDR3 protein: CASSPPTGSSNEKLFF. The CDR3 bases are TGTGCCAGCTCACCACCGACAGGGTCATCGAATGAAAAACTGTTTTTT. V gene TRBV18 combines with J gene TRBJ1-4; 7 positions agree with TRBD1. This CDR3 is built from 16 residues. The germline V gene encodes CDR1 KGHSH and CDR2 LQKENI. Trimming cost V 0 bases and J 5 bases; bases outside gene matches: 6.

V is TRBV28 and J is TRBJ1-2; tentatively, D is TRBD1 (5 bases). Germline CDR1 reads MDHEN; CDR2 reads SYDVKM. The V end was cut by 6 bases, the J end by 7 bases, with 18 bases between. The CDR3 runs to 14 residues. The CDR3 bases are TGTGCCAGCAGACGGCCTTTCCCCGGGGGTGGCTACACCTTC. Its translation: CASRRPFPGGGYTF.

This clone was found once. The chain couples TRBV13 to TRBJ2-7; unclear D gene. Germline V CDR1 and CDR2: PRHDT, FYEKMQ (reference sequence). Trimming removed 0 bases at V and 1 base at J, with 7 bases between. This CDR3 contains 14 residues. CDR3 sequence: CASSLGRRSYEQYF. CDR3 DNA sequence: TGTGCCAGCAGCTTAGGCCGGCGGTCCTACGAGCAGTACTTC.

The chain uses TRBV2 and TRBJ2-2; maybe TRBD1 (6 bases). This CDR3 region has 15 residues. Trimming shortened V by 6 bases and J by 7 bases, and 18 bases separated the two germline ends. Germline V gene data show CDR1 as SNHLY and CDR2 as FYNNEI. The CDR3 is CASRKAVRGGGELFF. The CDR3 DNA follows: TGTGCCAGCAGAAAAGCCGTCAGGGGTGGCGGGGAGCTGTTTTTT.

This chain joins TRBV28 and TRBJ1-2, with TRBD1 matching over 7 bases. The V gene end was trimmed by 4 bases and the J gene end by 8 bases; junction bases not matched to a gene: 10. Germline assignment: CDR1 MDHEN and CDR2 SYDVKM. This CDR3 region has 14 residues. Here the CDR3 DNA reads TGTGCCAGCAGTTCCCGAGCCCAGGGGGACGGCTACACCTTC. Its protein product is CASSSRAQGDGYTF.

This rearrangement joins TRBV7-9 to TRBJ2-3; TRBD2 matches at 9 bases. The V gene's germline CDR1 is SEHNR and CDR2 FQNEAQ (reference sequence). With 4 bases clipped from V and 1 base from J, the junction kept 3 bases outside the gene matches. The CDR3 length is 15 residues. Written as DNA, the CDR3 is TGTGCCAGCAGCTCCTTAGCGGGGGGCACAGATACGCAGTATTTT. It encodes CASSSLAGGTDTQYF.

J is TRBJ2-7 and V is TRBV28; 8 positions match TRBD1. V trimming: 5 bases; J trimming: 4 bases; junction bases outside the gene matches: 7. CDR3 size: 14 residues. Germline V gives CDR1 MDHEN, CDR2 SYDVKM. DNA of the CDR3: TGTGCCAGCAGTCTCCACAGGGGGTCTTACGAGCAGTACTTC. Translated: CASSLHRGSYEQYF.

This clone is a singleton in its sample. V and J are TRBV29-1 and TRBJ2-2; possible D gene TRBD1, 7 bases. Trimming left V 4 bases short and J 4 bases short, with 16 bases between. The CDR3 has 15 amino acids. Germline CDR1 is SQVTM and CDR2 is ANQGSEA. The CDR3, as DNA: TGCAGCGTTGCAGACAGGGACTCCACCACCGGGGAGCTGTTTTTT. Translation: CSVADRDSTTGELFF.

Only one count was recorded for this clone. The chain joins TRBV7-2 to TRBJ2-3, with 7 positions matching TRBD2. Trimming cost V 0 bases and J 0 bases; bases outside gene matches: 6. This CDR3 is 17 amino acids long. Germline loops: CDR1 SGHTA, CDR2 FQGNSA. The CDR3 coding sequence is TGTGCCAGCAGCTTAGCTCTACTAGCGACAAGCACAGATACGCAGTATTTT. It is translated as CASSLALLATSTDTQYF.

The chain joins TRBV6-5 to TRBJ1-2; D possibly corresponds to TRBD1 (6 bases). This CDR3 spans 14 amino acids. Germline assignment: CDR1 MNHEY and CDR2 SVGAGI. Deletions cut 5 bases from V and 5 bases from J, with 15 bases between. CDR3 DNA: TGTGCCAGCAGTAGAACAGGGCGACAATATGGCTACACCTTC. Translating it yields CASSRTGRQYGYTF.

This chain links TRBV27 with TRBJ2-3; 9 positions match TRBD1. The J segment lost 0 bases and the V segment lost 0 bases, leaving 7 bases of the junction unmatched. CDR1 is MNHEY and CDR2 is SMNVEV in the germline V gene (reference sequence). The CDR3 runs to 18 residues. CDR3 in amino acids: CASSLSGQGSSSTDTQYF. CDR3 nucleotides: TGTGCCAGCAGTTTATCGGGACAGGGCTCCTCTAGCACAGATACGCAGTATTTT.

A remark on this clone: The germline gene is not matched at one end of the junction; a read error may be the cause. The CDR3 nucleotides read TGTGCTAGCAGCTTAGTGGCCGGACAGGTATCTGGAGAGACCCAGTACTTC. As protein: CASSLVAGQVSGETQYF. This chain connects TRBV7-7 to TRBJ2-5, with 7 nucleotides matching TRBD1. Germline V gene sequence: CDR1 SSHAT, CDR2 FNYEAQ (reference sequence). This CDR3 is built from 17 residues.

CDR3 residues: CSVEVGAGGNEKLFF. Here the CDR3 DNA reads TGCAGCGTTGAAGTAGGCGCAGGGGGTAATGAAAAACTGTTTTTT. The V and J genes are TRBV29-1 and TRBJ1-4; 7 bases line up with TRBD1. The CDR3 is made up of 15 amino acids. Germline CDR1 reads SQVTM; CDR2 reads ANQGSEA. The J segment lost 4 bases and the V segment lost 1 base, leaving 6 bases of the junction unmatched. The whole variable domain, filled in from reference TRBV29-1 and TRBJ1-4, reads SAVISQKPSRDICQRGTSLTIQCQVDSQVTMMFWYRQQPGQSLTLIATANQGSEATYESGFVIDKFPISRPNLTFSTLTVSNMSPEDSSIYLCSVEVGAGGNEKLFFGSGTQLSVL.

This chain connects TRBV30 to TRBJ1-2; 7 positions match TRBD1. J lost 4 bases, V lost 0 bases, and 5 bases had no gene match. CDR1 and CDR2 (germline): GTSNPN, SVGIG (reference sequence). The CDR3 sequence is 14 residues long. The CDR3, as DNA: TGTGCCTGGAGTGTACAGGGGAAGTTCTATGGCTACACCTTC. This codes for CAWSVQGKFYGYTF.

J is TRBJ1-5 and V is TRBV5-6; no clear D. This CDR3 region has 16 residues. Germline lookup yields CDR1 SGHDT and CDR2 YYEEEE. V lost 0 bases, J lost 0 bases, and 10 bases lay in between. The chain's CDR3 is CASSLGGPNSNQPQHF. Here the CDR3 DNA reads TGTGCCAGCAGCTTGGGTGGCCCCAATAGCAATCAGCCCCAGCATTTT.

The chain is built from TRBV13 and TRBJ1-4; TRBD1 agrees at 9 bases. The CDR3 is made up of 17 amino acids. Per the germline V gene, CDR1 is PRHDT and CDR2 is FYEKMQ (reference sequence). The V segment lost 10 bases and the J segment 0 bases; nucleotides outside the gene matches: 12. CDR3 in DNA: TGTGCCACCGTAGGACAGGGGCAAAATCCAACTAATGAAAAACTGTTTTTT. Its protein product is CATVGQGQNPTNEKLFF.

CDR3 nucleotide sequence: TGTGCCAGCAGGAACAGGGGCCGCGATGAAAAACTGTTTTTT. Protein sequence: CASRNRGRDEKLFF. The chain has TRBV2 and TRBJ1-4, with 7 bases lining up with TRBD1. Germline trimming cut 6 bases from V and 6 bases from J; bases unmatched to any gene: 7. This CDR3 spans 14 amino acids. Looked up from germline, CDR1 is SNHLY and CDR2 is FYNNEI.

V and J are TRBV6-5 and TRBJ1-6, with TRBD1 as a possible D gene (5 bases). CDR3 length: 15 residues. Germline CDR1 and CDR2: MNHEY and SVGAGI. Trimming removed 7 bases from V and 6 bases from J, with 16 bases in between. The chain's CDR3 is CASTPTVISNSPLHF. CDR3 coding DNA: TGTGCCAGCACTCCGACAGTAATCTCTAATTCACCCCTCCACTTT.

V gene TRBV19 combines with J gene TRBJ1-2, with 9 bases lining up with TRBD1. V shed 10 bases and J 4 bases; nucleotides not matched to a gene: 4. The CDR3 length is 12 residues. The germline V gene encodes CDR1 LNHDA and CDR2 SQIVND (reference sequence). In DNA, the CDR3 is TGTGCCACAAAGACAGGGGGCTATGGCTACACCTTC. It translates to CATKTGGYGYTF.

The chain combines TRBV27 with TRBJ2-1; 10 bases align to TRBD1. Germline trimming cut 7 bases from V and 3 bases from J; bases unmatched to any gene: 6. Per the germline V gene, CDR1 is MNHEY and CDR2 is SMNVEV (reference sequence). The CDR3 is made up of 15 amino acids. The CDR3 sequence is CASTTGTGDYNEQFF. Here the CDR3 DNA reads TGTGCCAGCACCACCGGGACAGGGGACTACAATGAGCAGTTCTTC.

The V and J genes are TRBV11-1 and TRBJ2-5; 11 nucleotides line up with TRBD2. The germline V gene has CDR1 SGHAT and CDR2 FQDESV (reference sequence). The CDR3 covers 17 residues. J was trimmed by 7 bases and V by 4 bases; bases with no gene match: 14. For the CDR3, the DNA is TGTGCCAGCAGCTCCGCCGGTGGGCTAGCGGGAGGCACGACCCAGTACTTC. It codes for CASSSAGGLAGGTTQYF. The full variable domain, its missing parts supplied by reference TRBV11-1 and TRBJ2-5, is EAEVAQSPRYKITEKSQAVAFWCDPISGHATLYWYRQILGQGPELLVQFQDESVVDDSQLPKDRFSAERLKGVDSTLKIQPAELGDSAMYLCASSSAGGLAGGTTQYFGPGTRLLVL.

The chain employs TRBV30 and TRBJ1-5, with a tentative D call TRBD1 (5 bases). With 0 bases removed from V and 2 bases from J, the gap between germline ends came to 14 bases. The CDR3 loop spans 16 amino acids. Looked up from germline, CDR1 is GTSNPN and CDR2 is SVGIG (reference sequence). CDR3 DNA: TGTGCCTGGAGTGTGAGGGGAGGGGTGGGCAATCAGCCCCAGCATTTT. Protein product: CAWSVRGGVGNQPQHF.

The genes are TRBV5-8 and TRBJ2-5; 10 bases are a match to TRBD2. CDR1 and CDR2 from the germline V gene are SGHTS and YDEGEE. The CDR3 totals 14 residues. The V and J ends lost 5 bases and 7 bases, in that order; junction bases with no gene match: 8. The CDR3 protein is CASSLAGAPGTQYF. Written as DNA, the CDR3 is TGTGCCAGCAGTCTAGCGGGAGCGCCGGGGACCCAGTACTTC. Based on the CDR3 plus reference TRBV5-8 and TRBJ2-5, the full variable domain is EAGVTQSPTHLIKTRGQQATLRCSPISGHTSVYWYQQALGLGLQFLLWYDEGEERNRGNFPPRFSGRQFPNYSSELNVNALELEDSALYLCASSLAGAPGTQYFGPGTRLLVL.

The V call is TRBV5-4, the J call TRBJ2-2, with TRBD2 matching 8 bases. Looked up from germline, CDR1 is SGHNT and CDR2 is YYREEE (reference sequence). The CDR3 loop spans 16 amino acids. V lost 0 bases and J lost 0; bases outside the gene matches: 1. This CDR3 reads CASSLGRGANTGELFF. CDR3 DNA sequence: TGTGCCAGCAGCTTGGGGCGGGGGGCGAACACCGGGGAGCTGTTTTTT.